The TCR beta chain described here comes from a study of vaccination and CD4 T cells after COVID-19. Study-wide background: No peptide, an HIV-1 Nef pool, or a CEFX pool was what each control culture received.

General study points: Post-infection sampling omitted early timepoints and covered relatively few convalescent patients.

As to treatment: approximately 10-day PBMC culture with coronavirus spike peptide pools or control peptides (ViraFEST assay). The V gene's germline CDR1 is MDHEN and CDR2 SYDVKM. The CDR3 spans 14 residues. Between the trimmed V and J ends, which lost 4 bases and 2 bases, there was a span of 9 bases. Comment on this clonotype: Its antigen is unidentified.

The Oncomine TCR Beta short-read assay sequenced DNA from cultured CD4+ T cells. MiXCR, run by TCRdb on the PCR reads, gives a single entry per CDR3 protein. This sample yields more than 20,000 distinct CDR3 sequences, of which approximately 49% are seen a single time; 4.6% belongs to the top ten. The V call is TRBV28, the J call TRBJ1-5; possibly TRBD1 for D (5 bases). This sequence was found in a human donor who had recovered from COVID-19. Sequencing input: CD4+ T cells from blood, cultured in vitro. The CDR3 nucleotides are TGTGCCAGCAGTTCCCGGGACGGCAATCAGCCCCAGCATTTT. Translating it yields CASSSRDGNQPQHF.